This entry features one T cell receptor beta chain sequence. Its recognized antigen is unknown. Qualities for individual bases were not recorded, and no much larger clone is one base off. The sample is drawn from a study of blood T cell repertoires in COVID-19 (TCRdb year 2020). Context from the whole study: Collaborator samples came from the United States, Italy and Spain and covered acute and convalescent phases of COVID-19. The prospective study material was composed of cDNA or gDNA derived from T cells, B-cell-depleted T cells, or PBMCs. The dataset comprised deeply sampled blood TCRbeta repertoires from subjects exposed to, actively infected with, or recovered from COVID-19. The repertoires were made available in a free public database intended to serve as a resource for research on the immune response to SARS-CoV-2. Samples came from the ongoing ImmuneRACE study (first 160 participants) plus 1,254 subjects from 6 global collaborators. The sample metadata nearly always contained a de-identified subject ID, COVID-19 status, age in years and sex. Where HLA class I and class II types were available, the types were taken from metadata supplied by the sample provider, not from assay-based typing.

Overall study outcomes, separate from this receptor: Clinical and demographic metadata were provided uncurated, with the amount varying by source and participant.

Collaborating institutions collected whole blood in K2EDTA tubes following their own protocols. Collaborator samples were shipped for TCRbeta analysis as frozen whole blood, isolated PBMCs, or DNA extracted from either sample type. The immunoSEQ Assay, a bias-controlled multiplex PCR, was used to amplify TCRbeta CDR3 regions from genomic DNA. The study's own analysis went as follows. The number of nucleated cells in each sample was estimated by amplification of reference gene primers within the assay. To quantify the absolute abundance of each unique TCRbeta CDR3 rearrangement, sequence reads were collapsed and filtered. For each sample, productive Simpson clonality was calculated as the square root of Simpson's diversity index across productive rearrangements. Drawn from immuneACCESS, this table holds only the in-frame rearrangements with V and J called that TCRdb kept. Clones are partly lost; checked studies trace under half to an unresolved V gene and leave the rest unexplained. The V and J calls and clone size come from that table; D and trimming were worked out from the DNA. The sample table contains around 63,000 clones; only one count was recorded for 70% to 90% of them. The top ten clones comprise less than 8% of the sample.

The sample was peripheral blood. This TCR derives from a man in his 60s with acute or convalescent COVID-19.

Here the CDR3 is given as CASSPNQGSNQPQHF. DNA sequence: TGTGCCAGCTCACCAAACCAGGGGTCCAATCAGCCCCAGCATTTT. Recombination connected TRBV18 to TRBJ1-5; TRBD1 could be the D gene, as 6 bases match. The CDR3 runs 15 amino acids, cysteine and phenylalanine included. Only CDR3 DNA remains: 45 bases, in frame from the first base. V loses 2 bases of germline sequence and J loses 3 bases, and the interval between the two ends is 11 bases. CDR1 KGHSH and CDR2 LQKENI were looked up in the germline V gene.